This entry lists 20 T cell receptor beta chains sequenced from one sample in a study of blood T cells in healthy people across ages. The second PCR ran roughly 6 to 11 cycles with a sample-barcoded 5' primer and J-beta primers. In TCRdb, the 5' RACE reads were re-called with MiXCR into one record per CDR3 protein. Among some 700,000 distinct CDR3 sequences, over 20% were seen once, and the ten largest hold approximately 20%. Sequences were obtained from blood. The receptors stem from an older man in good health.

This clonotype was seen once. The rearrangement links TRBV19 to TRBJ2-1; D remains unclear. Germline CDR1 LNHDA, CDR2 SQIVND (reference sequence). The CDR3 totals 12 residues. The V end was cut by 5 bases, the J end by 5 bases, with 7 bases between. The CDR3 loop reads CASSVRDNEQFF. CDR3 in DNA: TGTGCCAGTAGTGTAAGAGACAATGAGCAGTTCTTC.

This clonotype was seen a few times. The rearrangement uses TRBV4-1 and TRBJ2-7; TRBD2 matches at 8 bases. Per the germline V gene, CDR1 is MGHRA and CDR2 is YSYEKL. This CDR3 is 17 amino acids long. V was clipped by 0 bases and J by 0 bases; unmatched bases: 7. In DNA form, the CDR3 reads TGCGCCAGCAGCCAAGAATTAGCGGGAATGAGCTCCTACGAGCAGTACGTC. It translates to CASSQELAGMSSYEQYV.

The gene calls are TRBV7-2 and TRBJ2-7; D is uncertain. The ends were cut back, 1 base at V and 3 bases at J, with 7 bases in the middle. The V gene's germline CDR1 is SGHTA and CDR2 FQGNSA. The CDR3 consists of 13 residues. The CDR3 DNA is TGTGCCAGCAGCTTAGACTACTACTACGAGCAGTACGTC. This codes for CASSLDYYYEQYV.

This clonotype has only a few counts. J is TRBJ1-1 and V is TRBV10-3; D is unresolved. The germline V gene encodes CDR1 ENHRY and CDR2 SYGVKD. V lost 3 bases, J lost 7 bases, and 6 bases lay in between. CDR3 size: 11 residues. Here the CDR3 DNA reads TGTGCCATCAGTGATAAGATTGAAGCTTTCTTT. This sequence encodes CAISDKIEAFF.

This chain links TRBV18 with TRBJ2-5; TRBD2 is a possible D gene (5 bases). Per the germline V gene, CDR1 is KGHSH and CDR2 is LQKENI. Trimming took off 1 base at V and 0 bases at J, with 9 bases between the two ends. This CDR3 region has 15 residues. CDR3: CASSPLAIYQETQYF. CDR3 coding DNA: TGTGCCAGCTCACCACTAGCGATTTACCAAGAGACCCAGTACTTC.

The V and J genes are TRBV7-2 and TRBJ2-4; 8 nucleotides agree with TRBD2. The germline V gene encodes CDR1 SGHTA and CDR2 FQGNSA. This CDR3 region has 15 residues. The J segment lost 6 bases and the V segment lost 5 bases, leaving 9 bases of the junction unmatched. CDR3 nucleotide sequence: TGTGCCAGCAGCCCTGGACTAGCCCAGGGAAACATTCAGTACTTC. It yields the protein CASSPGLAQGNIQYF.

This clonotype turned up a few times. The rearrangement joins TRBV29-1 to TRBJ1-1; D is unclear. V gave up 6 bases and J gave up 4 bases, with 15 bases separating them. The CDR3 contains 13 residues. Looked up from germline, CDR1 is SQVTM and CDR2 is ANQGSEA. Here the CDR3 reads CSVGGPLGTEAFF. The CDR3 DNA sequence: TGCAGCGTCGGAGGCCCCTTGGGCACTGAAGCTTTCTTT.

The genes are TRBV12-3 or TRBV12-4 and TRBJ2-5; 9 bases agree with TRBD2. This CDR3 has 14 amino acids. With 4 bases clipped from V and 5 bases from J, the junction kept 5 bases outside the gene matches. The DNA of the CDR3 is TGTGCCAGCAGTTCACGGACTAGCGTTGAGACCCAGTACTTC. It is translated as CASSSRTSVETQYF.

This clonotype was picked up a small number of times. The CDR3: CSARDHRTAEGYTF. Here the CDR3 DNA reads TGCAGTGCTAGAGATCACAGGACAGCTGAAGGCTACACCTTC. The chain combines TRBV20-1 with TRBJ1-2, with D possibly TRBD1 on 6 matching bases. V lost 0 bases and J lost 8, with 16 bases in between. CDR1 is DFQATT, CDR2 SNEGSKA, per germline (reference sequence). This CDR3 comprises 14 residues.

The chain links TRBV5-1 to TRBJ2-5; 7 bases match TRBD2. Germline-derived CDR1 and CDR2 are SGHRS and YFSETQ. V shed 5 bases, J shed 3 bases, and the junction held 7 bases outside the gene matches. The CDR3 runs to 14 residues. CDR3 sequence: CASRTGTIKETQYF. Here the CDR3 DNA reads TGCGCCAGCAGAACCGGGACTATAAAAGAGACCCAGTACTTC.

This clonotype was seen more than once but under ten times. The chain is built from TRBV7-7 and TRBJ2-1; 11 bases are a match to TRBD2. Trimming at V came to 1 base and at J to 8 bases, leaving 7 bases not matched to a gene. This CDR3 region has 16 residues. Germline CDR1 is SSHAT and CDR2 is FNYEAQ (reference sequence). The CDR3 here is CASSLVAGGPTDEQFF. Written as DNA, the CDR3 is TGTGCCAGCAGCTTAGTAGCGGGGGGGCCGACCGATGAGCAGTTCTTC. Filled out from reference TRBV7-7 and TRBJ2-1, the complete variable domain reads GAGVSQSPRYKVTKRGQDVTLRCDPISSHATLYWYQQALGQGPEFLTYFNYEAQPDKSGLPSDRFSAERPEGSISTLTIQRTEQRDSAMYRCASSLVAGGPTDEQFFGPGTRLTVL.

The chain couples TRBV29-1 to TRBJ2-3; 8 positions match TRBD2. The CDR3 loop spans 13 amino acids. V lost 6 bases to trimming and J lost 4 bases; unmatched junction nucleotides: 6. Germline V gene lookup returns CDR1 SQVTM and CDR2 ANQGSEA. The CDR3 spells CSVRTTSADTQYF. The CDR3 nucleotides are TGCAGCGTCCGCACGACTAGCGCAGATACGCAGTATTTT.

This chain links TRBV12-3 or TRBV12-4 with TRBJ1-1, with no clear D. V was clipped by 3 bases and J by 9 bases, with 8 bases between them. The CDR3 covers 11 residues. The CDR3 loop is CASSLGSQAFF. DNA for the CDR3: TGTGCCAGCAGTTTGGGAAGCCAAGCTTTCTTT.

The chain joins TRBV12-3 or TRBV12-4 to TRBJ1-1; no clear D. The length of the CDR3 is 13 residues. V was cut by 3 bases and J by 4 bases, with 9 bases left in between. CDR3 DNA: TGTGCCAGCAGTTTTAATGAGGGCACTGAAGCTTTCTTT. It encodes CASSFNEGTEAFF.

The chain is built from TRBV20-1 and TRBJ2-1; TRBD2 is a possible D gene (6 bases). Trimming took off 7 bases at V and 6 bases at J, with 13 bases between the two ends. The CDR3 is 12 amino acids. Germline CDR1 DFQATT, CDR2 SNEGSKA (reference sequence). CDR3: CSVPGLVNEQFF. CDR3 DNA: TGCAGTGTGCCGGGACTGGTCAATGAGCAGTTCTTC.

CDR3 in amino acids: CKTGGFETQYF. For the CDR3, the DNA is TGCAAGACCGGGGGGTTTGAGACCCAGTACTTC. This chain uses TRBV20-1 with TRBJ2-5; 7 nucleotides align to TRBD2. In germline, CDR1 is DFQATT, CDR2 SNEGSKA (reference sequence). The CDR3 loop spans 11 amino acids.

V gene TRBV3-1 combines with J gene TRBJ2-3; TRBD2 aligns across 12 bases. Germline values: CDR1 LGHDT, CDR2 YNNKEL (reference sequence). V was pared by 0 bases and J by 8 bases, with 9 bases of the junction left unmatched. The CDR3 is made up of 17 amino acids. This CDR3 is CASSQERTSGIVVTQYF. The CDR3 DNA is TGTGCCAGCAGCCAAGAGCGGACTAGCGGGATAGTTGTTACGCAGTATTTT.

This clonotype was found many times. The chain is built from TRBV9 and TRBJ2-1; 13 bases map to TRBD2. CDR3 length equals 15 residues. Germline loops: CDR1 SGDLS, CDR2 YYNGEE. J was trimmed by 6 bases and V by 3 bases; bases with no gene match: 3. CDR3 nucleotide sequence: TGTGCCAGCAGCGCTGGACTAGCGGGAGTCAATGAGCAGTTCTTC. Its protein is CASSAGLAGVNEQFF.

CDR3 sequence (DNA): TGTGCCAGCAGCCAAGAAACCCACTACGAGCAGTACTTC. As protein: CASSQETHYEQYF. The gene calls are TRBV14 and TRBJ2-7, with D unclear. The ends were cut back, 0 bases at V and 3 bases at J, with 6 bases in the middle. The CDR3 loop spans 13 amino acids. Germline V gene lookup returns CDR1 SGHDN and CDR2 FVKESK.

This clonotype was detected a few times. The CDR3 region has the DNA TGCGCCAGCAGCCGGAATGGACTAGCGGGAGGAACAGATACGCAGTATTTT. This sequence encodes CASSRNGLAGGTDTQYF. This rearrangement joins TRBV4-3 to TRBJ2-3; 14 bases map to TRBD2. Germline V lookup: CDR1 LGHNA, CDR2 YSLEER. The CDR3 totals 17 residues. J lost 3 bases, V lost 4 bases, and 6 bases had no gene match.